These 27 T cell receptor beta chains originate from one sample sequenced in a study of monozygotic twins with inflammatory bowel disease. For each CDR3 protein, TCRdb gives one entry from its re-call of the 5' RACE reads, without DNA. The table lists approximately 330,000 distinct CDR3 sequences, with roughly 2% in the top ten. Specimen: blood. Receptors were obtained from a human donor with ulcerative colitis or Crohn's disease, or a healthy co-twin of an affected twin (not recorded which).

The chain uses TRBV9 and TRBJ2-1; TCRdb picks TRBD2, but there is no DNA to check that call. The germline V gene encodes CDR1 SGDLS and CDR2 YYNGEE. This CDR3 region has 15 residues. CDR3 amino acids: CASSYREGLVNEQFF. The variable domain in full, with the rest retrieved from reference TRBV9 and TRBJ2-1, is DSGVTQTPKHLITATGQRVTLRCSPRSGDLSVYWYQQSLDQGLQFLIQYYNGEERAKGNILERFSAQQFPDLHSELNLSSLELGDSALYFCASSYREGLVNEQFFGPGTRLTVL.

The V and J genes are TRBV11-3 and TRBJ1-3. CDR3 length equals 13 residues. Germline V gives CDR1 SGHNT, CDR2 YENEEA. CDR3 protein: CASSPGPGNTIYF.

This chain links TRBV5-1 with TRBJ2-1; TCRdb selects TRBD2, and the lack of DNA leaves this call unchecked. CDR1 is SGHRS and CDR2 is YFSETQ in the germline V gene. The CDR3 length is 17 residues. The chain's CDR3 is CASRVSSGGSGYNEQFF.

This rearrangement joins TRBV15 to TRBJ2-1. The CDR3 runs to 16 residues. The V gene's germline CDR1 is LNHNV and CDR2 YYDKDF (reference sequence). This chain's CDR3 is CATGLGWGSSYNEQFF. The full variable domain, with the rest looked up from reference TRBV15 and TRBJ2-1, is DAMVIQNPRYQVTQFGKPVTLSCSQTLNHNVMYWYQQKSSQAPKLLFHYYDKDFNNEADTPDNFQSRRPNTSFCFLDIRSPGLGDTAMYLCATGLGWGSSYNEQFFGPGTRLTVL.

The chain combines TRBV24-1 with TRBJ2-2; TCRdb's D call, TRBD1, is unchecked because there is no DNA. Looked up from germline, CDR1 is KGHDR and CDR2 is SFDVKD. This CDR3 has 15 amino acids. CDR3: CATRGTGKNTGELFF.

The chain links TRBV28 to TRBJ1-4; TCRdb returns TRBD1, unconfirmable since there is no DNA. The V gene's germline CDR1 is MDHEN and CDR2 SYDVKM. The length of the CDR3 is 14 residues. CDR3 protein: CASRGTAEIRRLFF.

This chain links TRBV6-1 with TRBJ1-2; there is no DNA to check the TCRdb D call of TRBD1. The V gene's germline CDR1 is MNHNS and CDR2 SASEGT. The CDR3 sequence is 15 residues long. CDR3 amino acids: CASRPSGGRNYGYTF.

CDR3 residues: CSAPGRVNTDTQYF. The rearrangement links TRBV29-1 to TRBJ2-3; the D gene TCRdb calls, TRBD1, cannot be checked with no DNA. This CDR3 spans 14 amino acids. CDR1 SQVTM and CDR2 ANQGSEA come from the germline V gene.

The chain links TRBV28 to TRBJ2-7. CDR3 length equals 14 residues. The germline V gene has CDR1 MDHEN and CDR2 SYDVKM. CDR3 region: CASSLVRVPYEQYF.

The J gene is TRBJ2-5, the V gene TRBV28; the D call from TCRdb, TRBD2, cannot be confirmed without DNA. The germline CDR1 and CDR2 sequences are MDHEN and SYDVKM. This CDR3 region has 13 residues. This CDR3 is CASSPSMALTQYF.

The V call is TRBV5-1, the J call TRBJ2-3. Per the germline V gene, CDR1 is SGHRS and CDR2 is YFSETQ. The CDR3 extends over 13 amino acids. Here the CDR3 reads CASSSTQTDTQYF.

V usage is TRBV5-1 and J usage is TRBJ2-7; the TRBD1 assignment by TCRdb is unverifiable without DNA. CDR3 length: 14 residues. Looked up from germline, CDR1 is SGHRS and CDR2 is YFSETQ. CDR3 region: CASRPLGGIYEQYF.

The rearrangement links TRBV4-3 to TRBJ2-7; as DNA is missing, the TRBD2 call by TCRdb cannot be tested. The CDR3 spans 16 residues. Germline V lookup: CDR1 LGHNA, CDR2 YSLEER. The CDR3 reads CASSLGGGLSLYEQYF.

This sequence joins TRBV20-1 and TRBJ2-1. CDR3 length equals 15 residues. The germline V gene encodes CDR1 DFQATT and CDR2 SNEGSKA (reference sequence). The CDR3 reads CSAILGTQDYNEQFF.

This chain connects TRBV4-1 to TRBJ1-2. Germline CDR1 is MGHRA and CDR2 is YSYEKL. The CDR3 consists of 16 residues. The CDR3 loop reads CASSQDPSSPGYGYTF.

V and J are TRBV3-1 and TRBJ2-1. CDR1 LGHDT and CDR2 YNNKEL come from the germline V gene (reference sequence). The CDR3 spans 14 residues. The CDR3 region is CASSHIASYNEQFF.

V is TRBV18 and J is TRBJ2-1. The CDR3 extends over 13 amino acids. Germline V CDR1 and CDR2: KGHSH, LQKENI. The CDR3 is CASSPLVYAEQFF.

The gene calls are TRBV20-1 and TRBJ2-1; TCRdb calls TRBD1, which cannot be checked without DNA. Germline V gene lookup returns CDR1 DFQATT and CDR2 SNEGSKA (reference sequence). CDR3 length equals 15 residues. CDR3 sequence: CSRSASGATYNEQFF.

The chain couples TRBV7-2 to TRBJ2-7; the D gene TCRdb calls, TRBD2, cannot be checked with no DNA. Germline V lookup: CDR1 SGHTA, CDR2 FQGNSA. The CDR3 has 16 amino acids. CDR3 in amino acids: CASSLSSSGRVYEQYF.

The rearrangement uses TRBV7-8 and TRBJ1-1; TCRdb names TRBD1, which stays unverified in the absence of DNA. The CDR3 spans 15 residues. Germline lookup yields CDR1 SGHVS and CDR2 FQNEAQ. The CDR3 here is CASSLRGKTASEAFF.

The V call is TRBV28, the J call TRBJ2-7; TCRdb's D call of TRBD1 is untestable without DNA. In germline, CDR1 is MDHEN, CDR2 SYDVKM. There are 17 residues in the CDR3. This chain's CDR3 is CASSLPLQAPISYEQYF.

The genes are TRBV20-1 and TRBJ1-2; the D call from TCRdb, TRBD1, cannot be confirmed without DNA. The CDR3 loop spans 16 amino acids. Germline CDR1 is DFQATT and CDR2 is SNEGSKA (reference sequence). CDR3 amino acids: CSARGAGGIGLYGYTF.

V and J are TRBV6-1 and TRBJ1-4. Germline CDR1 and CDR2: MNHNS and SASEGT. The CDR3 sequence is 13 residues long. CDR3 loop: CASKKEINEKLFF.

The chain employs TRBV4-3 and TRBJ1-5; TCRdb returns TRBD1, unconfirmable since there is no DNA. Germline CDR1 is LGHNA and CDR2 is YSLEER. There are 13 residues in the CDR3. This CDR3 is CASSQNRGQPQHF.

This chain connects TRBV5-1 to TRBJ2-1; there is no DNA to check the TCRdb D call of TRBD1. The CDR3 has 16 amino acids. Germline V gene lookup returns CDR1 SGHRS and CDR2 YFSETQ. The CDR3 sequence is CASSFKGTDDYNEQFF.

The CDR3 loop reads CASSFRGTGGAFF. The chain uses TRBV12-3 or TRBV12-4 and TRBJ1-1. This CDR3 region has 13 residues.

This rearrangement joins TRBV29-1 to TRBJ2-3; with no DNA, the TCRdb D assignment of TRBD1 cannot be verified. The CDR3 length is 16 residues. Germline V gene data show CDR1 as SQVTM and CDR2 as ANQGSEA. The CDR3 is CSVEDRWTTSTDTQYF.